A selection of T cell receptor beta chains follows, all from one sample in a study of blood T cell repertoires in COVID-19. The protocol was immunoSEQ multiplex PCR, while the TCRdb copy is restricted to in-frame clones and leaves out a portion. In the table there are about 76,000 clones, 75% to 90% of which are singletons. Sequenced input: peripheral blood. These receptors were taken from a human donor in a cohort sampled during active COVID-19. CDR3s include the opening cysteine and the closing phenylalanine or tryptophan. A D gene is named only where the DNA matches it firmly. Some rows mark clone size as missing; the rest say once, few, many or name a class of expanded clone.

v_call	clone_size	d_call	j_call	cdr3_aa	cdr3_nt
TRBV23-1	-	-	TRBJ2-2	CASSQSFGRNTGELFF	TGCGCCAGCAGTCAATCTTTCGGGAGGAACACCGGGGAGCTGTTTTTT
TRBV4-2	-	-	TRBJ1-1	CASSQDKNTEAFF	TGTGCCAGCAGCCAAGATAAGAACACTGAAGCTTTCTTT
TRBV28	-	-	TRBJ2-5	CASTPRGNPGMETQYF	TGTGCCAGCACCCCCCGGGGAAACCCGGGCATGGAGACCCAGTACTTC
TRBV7-9	-	TRBD2	TRBJ2-1	CASSPWTSGVNEQFF	TGTGCCAGCAGCCCTTGGACTAGCGGGGTCAATGAGCAGTTCTTC
TRBV14	few	-	TRBJ2-7	CASSQSRDTRQYF	TGTGCCAGCAGCCAGTCCCGGGACACGAGGCAGTACTTC
TRBV30	-	-	TRBJ2-1	CACVTSASSYNEQFF	TGTGCCTGTGTCACCAGCGCGAGCTCCTACAATGAGCAGTTCTTC
TRBV5-1	-	-	TRBJ1-6	CASSLASGNNSPLHF	TGCGCCAGCAGCTTGGCTTCAGGCAATAATTCACCCCTCCACTTT
TRBV9	few	TRBD1	TRBJ1-6	CASASTGGSPLHF	TGTGCCAGCGCCTCGACAGGGGGATCACCCCTCCACTTT
TRBV6-2/TRBV6-3	-	-	TRBJ1-2	CASSYLMYGYTF	TGTGCCAGCAGTTACTTAATGTATGGCTACACCTTC
TRBV27	-	TRBD2	TRBJ2-1	CASSGLRRGAYNEQFF	TGTGCCAGCAGTGGCCTCCGGCGGGGGGCCTACAATGAGCAGTTCTTC
TRBV5-4	-	-	TRBJ2-3	CASSVPLGGGSTDTQYF	TGTGCCAGCAGCGTACCCTTAGGGGGAGGGAGCACAGATACGCAGTATTTT
TRBV7-2	-	TRBD2	TRBJ2-1	CASSFSSGGVLNNEQFF	TGTGCCAGCAGCTTTAGTAGCGGGGGGGTGCTCAACAATGAGCAGTTCTTC
TRBV5-6	-	-	TRBJ1-1	CASRFTGSSNTEAFF	TGTGCCAGCAGATTTACCGGGTCTAGTAACACTGAAGCTTTCTTT
TRBV5-1	once	-	TRBJ2-6	CASSPIPQNSGANVLTF	TGCGCCAGCAGCCCAATCCCCCAAAACTCTGGGGCCAACGTCCTGACTTTC
TRBV27	-	TRBD1	TRBJ1-5	CASSSGQGLGNQPQHF	TGTGCCAGCAGTTCGGGACAGGGGCTAGGCAATCAGCCCCAGCATTTT
TRBV9	-	TRBD1	TRBJ2-7	CASSVDYRGRGEQYF	TGTGCCAGCAGCGTAGACTACAGGGGGCGCGGCGAGCAGTACTTC
TRBV14	-	-	TRBJ2-7	CASSQGSLGHPGYEQYF	TGTGCCAGCAGCCAAGGTTCTTTGGGGCACCCTGGGTACGAGCAGTACTTC
TRBV4-1	-	-	TRBJ2-6	CASSRDWTDSGANVLTF	TGCGCCAGCAGCCGCGACTGGACAGACTCTGGGGCCAACGTCCTGACTTTC
TRBV28	-	TRBD2	TRBJ2-3	CASRPSGGVSTDTQYF	TGTGCCAGCAGGCCTAGCGGGGGGGTGAGCACAGATACGCAGTATTTT
TRBV7-9	once	TRBD1	TRBJ1-2	CASSFTGTVYGYTF	TGTGCCAGCAGCTTCACCGGGACAGTCTATGGCTACACCTTC
TRBV7-9	-	TRBD1	TRBJ2-7	CASSATRGIPYEQYF	TGTGCCAGCAGCGCGACCAGGGGGATTCCCTACGAGCAGTACTTC
TRBV4-2	-	-	TRBJ2-1	CASSHQWNEQFF	TGTGCCAGCAGCCACCAGTGGAATGAGCAGTTCTTC
TRBV25-1	-	TRBD1	TRBJ1-2	CASNTDRGLAGYTF	TGTGCCAGCAATACCGACAGGGGGTTGGCTGGCTACACCTTC
TRBV19	-	TRBD1	TRBJ2-1	CASRAGDRASYEQFF	TGTGCCAGTAGGGCGGGGGACAGGGCAAGTTATGAGCAGTTCTTC
TRBV4-1	-	-	TRBJ2-1	CASSQAPGAGVDRQFF	TGCGCCAGCAGCCAAGCCCCGGGTGCAGGGGTTGATCGGCAGTTCTTC
TRBV28	few	-	TRBJ2-2	CASGGAANTGELFF	TGTGCCAGCGGGGGGGCGGCGAACACCGGGGAGCTGTTTTTT
TRBV10-3	-	-	TRBJ2-1	CAISGRTGSYNEQFF	TGTGCCATCAGTGGGCGGACTGGATCCTACAATGAGCAGTTCTTC
TRBV29-1	-	TRBD1	TRBJ1-2	CSVELTTGWYGYTF	TGCAGCGTTGAACTTACGACAGGGTGGTATGGCTACACCTTC
TRBV10-3	-	-	TRBJ1-1	CATVPGQLLNTEAFF	TGTGCCACGGTACCGGGACAACTTTTAAACACTGAAGCTTTCTTT
TRBV3-1/TRBV3-2	-	TRBD1	TRBJ2-7	CASSWTGVGEQYF	TGTGCCAGCAGCTGGACAGGGGTAGGCGAGCAGTACTTC
TRBV19	-	TRBD1	TRBJ1-6	CASSKGQGYNSPLHF	TGTGCCAGTAGTAAGGGACAGGGCTATAATTCACCCCTCCACTTT
TRBV19	-	TRBD2	TRBJ2-3	CASSIEQRGSTDTQYF	TGTGCCAGTAGTATAGAACAGCGGGGGAGCACAGATACGCAGTATTTT
TRBV19	-	TRBD2	TRBJ2-1	CATNLGTSAYNEQFF	TGTGCCACCAACCTAGGCACTAGCGCGTACAATGAGCAGTTCTTC
TRBV28	-	TRBD1	TRBJ1-1	CASSLDRATEAFF	TGTGCCAGCAGTTTAGACAGGGCCACTGAAGCTTTCTTT
TRBV6-2/TRBV6-3	-	-	TRBJ2-2	CATRPSGTGELFF	TGTGCCACCCGCCCAAGCGGCACCGGGGAGCTGTTTTTT
TRBV7-8	-	TRBD2	TRBJ2-1	CASSWHPSGRTNEQFF	TGTGCCAGCAGCTGGCACCCTAGCGGCAGGACCAATGAGCAGTTCTTC
TRBV30	-	-	TRBJ2-3	CAGNEGHRTDTQYF	TGTGCCGGGAATGAGGGACACCGCACAGATACGCAGTATTTT
TRBV7-9	-	-	TRBJ2-7	CASRLDSWEQYF	TGTGCCAGCAGACTGGACAGTTGGGAGCAGTACTTC
TRBV7-7	-	TRBD2	TRBJ2-5	CASSLKPGLGGETQYF	TGTGCCAGCAGCTTAAAACCAGGGTTGGGGGGGGAGACCCAGTACTTC
TRBV11-3	-	TRBD1	TRBJ2-1	CASSPRGHEQFF	TGTGCCAGCAGCCCCAGGGGGCATGAGCAGTTCTTC
TRBV18	-	-	TRBJ2-7	CASSPPRVGEQYF	TGTGCCAGCTCACCACCCAGGGTCGGCGAGCAGTACTTC
TRBV3-1/TRBV3-2	-	TRBD1	TRBJ2-4	CASSQGTGMDIQYF	TGTGCCAGCAGCCAAGGGACAGGGATGGACATTCAGTACTTC
TRBV2	-	-	TRBJ1-5	CASWVGGGGESKPQHF	TGTGCCAGCTGGGTGGGTGGGGGAGGCGAGTCTAAGCCCCAGCATTTT
TRBV5-4	-	-	TRBJ1-4	CASSLGRAEKLFF	TGTGCCAGCAGCTTAGGCAGGGCTGAAAAACTGTTTTTT
TRBV7-6	-	-	TRBJ2-2	CASSLETRWGANGELFF	TGTGCCAGCAGCTTAGAGACCCGGTGGGGAGCTAACGGGGAGCTGTTTTTT
TRBV10-1	-	-	TRBJ1-5	CASSLGDSTWPQHF	TGCGCCAGCAGTTTAGGCGACAGTACTTGGCCCCAGCATTTT
TRBV5-4	-	-	TRBJ2-3	CASSPEGRTTTDTQYF	TGTGCCAGCAGCCCGGAGGGGAGAACTACCACAGATACGCAGTATTTT
TRBV9	-	TRBD2	TRBJ2-1	CASSVETSGTDEQFF	TGTGCCAGCAGCGTAGAGACTAGCGGGACCGATGAGCAGTTCTTC
TRBV5-1	-	TRBD1	TRBJ1-2	CASSNAGGNYGYTF	TGCGCCAGCAGCAACGCAGGGGGCAACTATGGCTACACCTTC
TRBV7-2	-	TRBD1	TRBJ2-7	CASSSRGGQGSYEQYF	TGTGCCAGCAGCTCGCGCGGGGGACAGGGGTCCTACGAGCAGTACTTC
TRBV4-3	-	-	TRBJ2-1	CASSQEGAGREQFF	TGCGCCAGCAGCCAAGAAGGGGCTGGAAGAGAGCAGTTCTTC
TRBV5-4	few	TRBD1	TRBJ1-2	CASSSRGTGGYTF	TGTGCCAGCAGTTCTCGCGGGACAGGGGGCTACACCTTC
TRBV9	once	TRBD1	TRBJ1-1	CASSVGPGGRSEAFF	TGTGCCAGCAGCGTAGGCCCAGGGGGCCGCTCTGAAGCTTTCTTT
TRBV3-1/TRBV3-2	-	-	TRBJ2-1	CASSQDLRGSGNEQFF	TGTGCCAGCAGCCAAGATCTTAGAGGGAGTGGCAATGAGCAGTTCTTC
TRBV28	-	TRBD1	TRBJ1-2	CASSSSSFPGQGAF	TGTGCCAGCAGTTCCTCCTCCTTCCCGGGACAGGGCGCCTTC